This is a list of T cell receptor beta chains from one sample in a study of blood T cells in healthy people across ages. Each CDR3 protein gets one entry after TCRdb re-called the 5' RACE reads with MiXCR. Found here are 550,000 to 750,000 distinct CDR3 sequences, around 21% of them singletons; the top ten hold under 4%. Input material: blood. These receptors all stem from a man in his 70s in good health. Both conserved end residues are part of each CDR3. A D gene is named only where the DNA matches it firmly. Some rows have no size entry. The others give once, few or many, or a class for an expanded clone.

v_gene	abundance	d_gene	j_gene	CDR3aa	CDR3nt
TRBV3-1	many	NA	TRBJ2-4	CASSQRGTKNIQYF	TGTGCCAGCAGCCAAAGGGGGACCAAAAACATTCAGTACTTC
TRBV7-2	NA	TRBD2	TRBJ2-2	CASSFGTSGLLFF	TGTGCCAGCAGCTTCGGGACTAGCGGTTTGCTGTTTTTT
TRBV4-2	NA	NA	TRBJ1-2	CASSQDLGTDYGYTF	TGTGCCAGCAGCCAAGATCTCGGCACGGACTATGGCTACACCTTC
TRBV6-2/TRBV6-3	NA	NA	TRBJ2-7	CASSSLRDSYEQYF	TGTGCCAGCAGTTCGTTGCGGGACTCCTACGAGCAGTACTTC
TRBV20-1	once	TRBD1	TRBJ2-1	CSAPQGAGRAYNEQFF	TGCAGTGCACCACAGGGGGCCGGAAGGGCCTACAATGAGCAGTTCTTC
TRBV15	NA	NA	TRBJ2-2	CATSRDPGSYTGELFF	TGTGCCACCAGCAGAGATCCGGGTTCTTACACCGGGGAGCTGTTTTTT
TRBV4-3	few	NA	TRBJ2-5	CASSQGTGGLGQGTQYF	TGCGCCAGCAGCCAAGGGACGGGTGGGTTAGGCCAAGGGACCCAGTACTTC
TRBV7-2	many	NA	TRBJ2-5	CASSLAGLKQETQYF	TGTGCCAGCAGCTTGGCGGGCCTTAAACAAGAGACCCAGTACTTC
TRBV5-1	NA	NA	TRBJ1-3	CASSDGLGGNTIYF	TGCGCCAGCAGCGACGGACTGGGGGGAAACACCATATATTTT
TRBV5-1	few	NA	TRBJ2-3	CASSLISASSTDTQYF	TGCGCCAGCAGCTTGATCTCAGCATCTAGCACAGATACGCAGTATTTT
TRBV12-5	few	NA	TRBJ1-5	CASGLGDRQPQHF	TGTGCTAGTGGTTTGGGAGATAGGCAGCCCCAGCATTTT
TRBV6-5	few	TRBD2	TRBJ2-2	CASSYWPGGHPGELFF	TGTGCCAGCAGTTACTGGCCGGGAGGGCATCCCGGGGAGCTGTTTTTT
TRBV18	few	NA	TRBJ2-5	CASSRGTETQETQYF	TGTGCCAGCTCACGCGGGACTGAAACACAAGAGACCCAGTACTTC
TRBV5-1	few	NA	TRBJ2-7	CASSLRTEAYEQYF	TGCGCCAGCAGCCTACGGACAGAGGCCTACGAGCAGTACTTC
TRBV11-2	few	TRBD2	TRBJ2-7	CASSRAAGGNYEQYF	TGTGCCAGCAGCCGGGCCGCGGGGGGGAACTACGAGCAGTACTTC
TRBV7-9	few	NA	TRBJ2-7	CASSLVGQLSPYEQYF	TGTGCCAGCAGCTTAGTTGGCCAACTATCACCCTACGAGCAGTACTTC
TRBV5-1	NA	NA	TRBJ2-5	CASRPMGVETQCF	TGCGCCAGCAGACCAATGGGGGTCGAGACCCAGTGCTTC
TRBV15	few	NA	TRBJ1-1	CATSRDPNTEAFF	TGTGCCACCAGCAGAGATCCCAACACTGAAGCTTTCTTT
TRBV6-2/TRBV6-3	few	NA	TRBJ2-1	CASSRLGTSYNEQFF	TGTGCCAGCAGTAGGCTCGGGACTTCCTACAATGAGCAGTTCTTC
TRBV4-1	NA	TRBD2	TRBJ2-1	CASSQEGGSNEQFF	TGCGCCAGCAGCCAAGAGGGGGGGAGCAATGAGCAGTTCTTC
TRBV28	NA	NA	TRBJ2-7	CASSVWGANPYEQYF	TGTGCCAGCAGTGTGTGGGGGGCGAACCCCTACGAGCAGTACTTC
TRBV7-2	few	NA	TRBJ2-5	CASSLGADLRETQYF	TGTGCCAGCAGCTTAGGGGCGGATCTAAGGGAGACCCAGTACTTC
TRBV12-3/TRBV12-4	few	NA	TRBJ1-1	CASRKGNEDTGAFF	TGTGCCAGCAGAAAAGGGAATGAGGACACTGGAGCTTTCTTT
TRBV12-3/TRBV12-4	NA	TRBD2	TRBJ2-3	CASSWTSGRRGNTDTQYF	TGTGCCAGCAGTTGGACTAGCGGGAGGAGGGGGAACACAGATACGCAGTATTTT
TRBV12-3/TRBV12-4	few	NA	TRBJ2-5	CASNYPPGGGGAQYF	TGTGCCAGCAATTACCCTCCAGGTGGTGGTGGGGCCCAGTACTTC
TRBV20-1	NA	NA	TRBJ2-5	CSARDLEEQETQYF	TGCAGTGCTAGAGATCTCGAGGAACAAGAGACCCAGTACTTC
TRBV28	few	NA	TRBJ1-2	CASSSGAGYTF	TGTGCCAGCAGCTCAGGGGCTGGCTACACCTTC
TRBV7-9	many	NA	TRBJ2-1	CASSSGLNEQFF	TGTGCCAGCAGCTCGGGGCTCAATGAGCAGTTCTTC
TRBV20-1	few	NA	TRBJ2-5	CSAAGETWISAETQYF	TGCAGTGCAGCCGGAGAGACATGGATCTCTGCAGAGACCCAGTACTTC
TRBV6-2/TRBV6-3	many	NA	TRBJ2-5	CASSDQVVMETQYF	TGTGCCAGCAGTGACCAGGTGGTGATGGAGACCCAGTACTTC
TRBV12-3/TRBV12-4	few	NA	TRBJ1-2	CASRPRTHYYGYTF	TGTGCCAGCAGACCCCGGACCCACTACTATGGCTACACCTTC
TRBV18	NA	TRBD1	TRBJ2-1	CASSPLTGEDEQFF	TGTGCCAGCTCACCATTGACAGGGGAGGATGAGCAGTTCTTC
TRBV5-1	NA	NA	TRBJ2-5	CASSLVFPGAVTQYF	TGCGCCAGCAGCTTGGTCTTTCCGGGAGCTGTGACCCAGTACTTC
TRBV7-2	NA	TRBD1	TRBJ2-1	CASSLWGQGSGRGDGNEQFF	TGTGCCAGCAGCTTATGGGGACAGGGGAGTGGGAGGGGGGATGGCAATGAGCAGTTCTTC
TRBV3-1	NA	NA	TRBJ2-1	CASSGRQRSSYNEQFF	TGTGCCAGCAGCGGACGACAGCGAAGCTCCTACAATGAGCAGTTCTTC
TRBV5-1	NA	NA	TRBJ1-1	CASSVDGGNTEAFF	TGCGCCAGCAGCGTGGACGGTGGGAACACTGAAGCTTTCTTT
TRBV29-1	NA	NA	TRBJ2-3	CSVVQGVRTDTQYF	TGCAGCGTCGTACAGGGAGTGAGGACAGATACGCAGTATTTT
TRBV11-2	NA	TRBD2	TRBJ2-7	CASNRMGGTYEQYF	TGTGCCAGCAACCGAATGGGGGGGACCTACGAGCAGTACTTC
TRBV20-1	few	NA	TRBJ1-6	CSASWENSYNSPLHF	TGCAGTGCTAGTTGGGAGAACTCCTATAATTCACCCCTCCACTTT
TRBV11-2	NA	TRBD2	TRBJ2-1	CASSLEGASGRSYNEQFF	TGTGCCAGCAGCTTAGAAGGGGCTAGCGGGCGATCCTACAATGAGCAGTTCTTC
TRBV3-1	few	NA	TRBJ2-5	CASSQDTRTVPFQETQYF	TGTGCCAGCAGCCAAGATACTCGGACAGTGCCCTTCCAAGAGACCCAGTACTTC
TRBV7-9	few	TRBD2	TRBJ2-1	CASSYRTSGRQFF	TGTGCCAGCAGCTACCGGACTAGCGGGAGGCAGTTCTTC
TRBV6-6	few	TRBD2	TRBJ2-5	CASITLAGEQETQYF	TGTGCCAGCATCACCCTAGCGGGAGAGCAAGAGACCCAGTACTTC
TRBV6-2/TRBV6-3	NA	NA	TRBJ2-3	CASNSPTDTQYF	TGTGCCAGCAACTCCCCTACAGATACGCAGTATTTT
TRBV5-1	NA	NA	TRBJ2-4	CASSLNRVAKNIQYF	TGCGCCAGCAGCTTAAATCGGGTAGCCAAAAACATTCAGTACTTC
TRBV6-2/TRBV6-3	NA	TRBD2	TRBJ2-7	CASSDPSGSSYEQYF	TGTGCCAGCAGTGACCCTAGCGGGAGCTCCTATGAGCAGTACTTC
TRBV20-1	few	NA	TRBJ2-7	CSARDGKPCEQYF	TGCAGTGCTAGAGATGGAAAGCCCTGCGAGCAGTACTTC
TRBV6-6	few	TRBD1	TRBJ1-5	CASSYSGQENTQHF	TGTGCCAGCAGTTACTCCGGACAGGAAAATACCCAGCATTTT
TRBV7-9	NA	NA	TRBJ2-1	CASSLPQMEIDEQFF	TGTGCCAGCAGCTTACCACAGATGGAGATAGATGAGCAGTTCTTC
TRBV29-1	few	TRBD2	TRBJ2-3	CSVATSGTDTRHF	TGCAGCGTTGCCACTAGCGGGACAGATACGCGGCATTTT
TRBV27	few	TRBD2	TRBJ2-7	CASNVTGTSGSYEQYF	TGTGCCAGCAATGTTACCGGGACTAGCGGCTCCTACGAGCAGTACTTC
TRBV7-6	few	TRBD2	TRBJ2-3	CASSFLVAGGPTDTQYF	TGTGCCAGCAGCTTCTTAGTAGCGGGAGGACCCACAGATACGCAGTATTTT
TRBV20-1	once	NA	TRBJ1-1	CRADLYRAMNTEAFF	TGCAGAGCCGACCTGTACAGGGCCATGAACACTGAAGCTTTCTTT
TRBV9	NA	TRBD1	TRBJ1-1	CASSPQGAGTEAFF	TGTGCCAGCAGCCCCCAGGGGGCGGGCACTGAAGCTTTCTTT